The sequence of this T cell receptor beta chain was determined in a study of beta chain features in type 1 diabetes. General study points: The naive, central memory and Treg TCRB repertoires of patients appeared to be more similar to one another than those of healthy donors. In cDNA sequencing, cells with high TCR expression could be over-represented. TCRB CDR3s were moderately but significantly shorter in Type 1 diabetes patients in all four CD4+ subsets.

The table lists this clone with a few counts. Its specificity is unknown. Sequenced material consisted of expressed TCRB transcripts (all of the isolated RNA was reverse transcribed). Naive, central memory and regulatory T cell samples produced a mean of around 4 million reads. Produced via immunoSEQ multiplex PCR; TCRdb's table is partial and in-frame only. The sample has about 650,000 clones, around an eighth seen once. CDR1 KGHSH and CDR2 LQKENI come from the germline V gene. The CDR3 consists of 12 residues. V lost 8 bases and J lost 5, with 12 bases in between. The material sequenced was naive CD4+ T cells from blood. The source of this sequence is a young man with type 1 diabetes. This sequence joins TRBV18 and TRBJ2-5; D is perhaps TRBD2 (6 bases). CDR3 amino acids: CASAGFGETQYF. In nucleotides, the CDR3 is TGTGCCAGCGCGGGATTCGGGGAGACCCAGTACTTC.